Listed below are T cell receptor beta chains from one sample, sequenced in a study of CXCR3-negative and CXCR3-positive naive CD8 T cells. TCRdb re-called the 5' RACE reads and catalogs CDR3 proteins one per entry, DNA excluded. The table lists some 54,000 distinct CDR3 sequences. The sample comprised naive CXCR3+ CD8+ T cells from blood. The receptors were sampled from a human donor in good health. Some clones in this sample may be carry-over from other donors' samples. Both conserved end residues are part of each CDR3. Each record gives: CDR3 protein, V gene, J gene.

CDR3: CASSPGQGPNSYEQYF
V: TRBV27
J: TRBJ2-7

CDR3: CSVGTGAGSPLHF
V: TRBV29-1
J: TRBJ1-6

CDR3: CASKHDYQETQYF
V: TRBV28
J: TRBJ2-5

CDR3: CASNQEGARSEKLFF
V: TRBV12-3/TRBV12-4
J: TRBJ1-4

CDR3: CASSWTGDTGELFF
V: TRBV6-2/TRBV6-3
J: TRBJ2-2

CDR3: CASSPLGTDTQYF
V: TRBV6-6
J: TRBJ2-3

CDR3: CASSQEPTDTQYF
V: TRBV3-1
J: TRBJ2-3

CDR3: CASSEILRTSATNEKLFF
V: TRBV10-1
J: TRBJ1-4

CDR3: CSVVNSHGYTF
V: TRBV29-1
J: TRBJ1-2

CDR3: CASSYPQQSSYNSPLHF
V: TRBV6-6
J: TRBJ1-6

CDR3: CSVEAGGQGYIGELFF
V: TRBV29-1
J: TRBJ2-2

CDR3: CASSLEPGLLAAFF
V: TRBV7-9
J: TRBJ1-1

CDR3: CSVGGSHTEAFF
V: TRBV29-1
J: TRBJ1-1

CDR3: CASSPGDNMNTEAFF
V: TRBV23-1
J: TRBJ1-1